Each of the 8 T cell receptor beta chains below was sequenced from the same sample in a study of shared clonotypes between healthy human individuals. Clones were read by immunoSEQ multiplex PCR, and TCRdb kept only the in-frame ones, dropping some. The top ten clones hold around 0.35% of a sample with under 2.5 million clones, roughly 92% of them seen once. Source material: naive CD4+ T cells from PBMCs. The subset denotes: CD45RA+ positively selected. All receptors come from a man between 18 and 35 years old in good health. Some clones in this sample may be carry-over from other donors' samples.

This clone was picked up one time. The genes are TRBV6-6 and TRBJ1-5; maybe TRBD1 (6 bases). CDR3 length: 16 residues. Germline V lookup: CDR1 MNHNY, CDR2 SVGAGI (reference sequence). V dropped 6 bases and J dropped 1 base, with 16 bases sitting between them. The CDR3 sequence: CASRRQGSPSNQPQHF. The CDR3, as DNA: TGTGCCAGCAGACGTCAGGGGTCCCCAAGCAATCAGCCCCAGCATTTT.

The chain is built from TRBV2 and TRBJ2-3; D is undetermined. The germline gives CDR1 SNHLY, CDR2 FYNNEI. This CDR3 comprises 12 residues. The V end was cut by 7 bases, the J end by 8 bases, with 13 bases between. This CDR3 reads CASTPVPPTQYF. The CDR3, as DNA: TGTGCCAGCACCCCAGTACCTCCTACGCAGTATTTT.

The chain recombines TRBV4-1 with TRBJ2-2, with D perhaps matching TRBD1 (7 bases). V was cut by 3 bases and J by 2 bases, with 16 bases left in between. This CDR3 contains 17 residues. CDR1 is MGHRA and CDR2 is YSYEKL in the germline V gene. The CDR3 sequence: CASSQPRGASNTGELFF. The CDR3 DNA follows: TGCGCCAGCAGCCAGCCCAGGGGGGCCTCCAACACCGGGGAGCTGTTTTTT.

The V gene is TRBV11-1, the J gene TRBJ2-7; tentatively, D is TRBD1 (5 bases). Germline loops: CDR1 SGHAT, CDR2 FQDESV (reference sequence). The CDR3 consists of 14 residues. Trimming removed 3 bases at V and 5 bases at J, with 14 bases between. The CDR3 is CASSFQLGLDEQYF. CDR3 coding DNA: TGTGCCAGCAGCTTCCAGCTGGGGCTGGACGAGCAGTACTTC.

This clone has a handful of counts. The sample contains more than one DNA sequence encoding this CDR3. The V gene is TRBV5-1, the J gene TRBJ2-1, with D hard to call. Germline loops: CDR1 SGHRS, CDR2 YFSETQ. With 0 bases removed from V and 1 base from J, the gap between germline ends came to 8 bases. This CDR3 has 15 amino acids. The DNA of the CDR3 is TGCGCCAGCAGCTTGGGGCTAGAGTCCTACAATGAGCAGTTCTTC. It yields the protein CASSLGLESYNEQFF.

V is TRBV28 and J is TRBJ2-1; TRBD1 agrees at 8 bases. The V gene's germline CDR1 is MDHEN and CDR2 SYDVKM. This CDR3 is built from 14 residues. V lost 5 bases to trimming and J lost 8 bases; unmatched junction nucleotides: 8. Here the CDR3 reads CASSMDRVVHEQFF. CDR3 DNA: TGTGCCAGCAGTATGGACAGGGTGGTTCATGAGCAGTTCTTC.

The CDR3 DNA follows: TGTGCCAGCAGTTTGTTGGGACAGGCTATTTTAAGCTCTGGAAACACCATATATTTT. The encoded protein is CASSLLGQAILSSGNTIYF. The rearrangement uses TRBV28 and TRBJ1-3; 8 bases are a match to TRBD1. The germline V gene has CDR1 MDHEN and CDR2 SYDVKM. J lost 0 bases, V lost 3 bases, and 13 bases had no gene match. The CDR3 contains 19 residues.

The chain uses TRBV6-1 and TRBJ2-1, with 10 bases fitting TRBD1. Trimming took 4 bases from V and 10 from J; bases not matched to a gene: 10. CDR1 is MNHNS and CDR2 is SASEGT in the germline V gene. This CDR3 contains 15 residues. The CDR3 DNA is TGTGCCAGCAGTGGACAGGGGGCCCTAGCGGCCGAGCAGTTCTTC. Its protein is CASSGQGALAAEQFF.